In its sample, the clone carrying this T cell receptor (beta chain) was seen a few times. Other DNA sequences of this sample code for an identical CDR3. Only CD45RO-negative cells positively selected for CCR7 counted as naive CD8 cells, so terminally differentiated effector memory CD45RA+ cells were excluded. This sample is part of a study of shared clonotypes between healthy human individuals. The CDR3 extends over 14 amino acids. V lost 2 bases to trimming and J lost 0 bases, with 5 bases between them. Germline values: CDR1 MNHNS, CDR2 SASEGT. Method: immunoSEQ multiplex PCR; TCRdb's copy keeps in-frame clones and lacks some. The table records about 1.9 million clones, just under 95% of them present only once.

This clonotype originated in a man aged 18 to 35 in good health. Some clones in this sample may be carry-over from other donors' samples. Sequencing used naive CD8+ T cells from PBMCs. This chain connects TRBV6-1 to TRBJ1-3; D remains unclear. CDR3 region: CASSEWGSGNTIYF. The CDR3 region has the DNA TGTGCCAGCAGTGAATGGGGCTCTGGAAACACCATATATTTT.